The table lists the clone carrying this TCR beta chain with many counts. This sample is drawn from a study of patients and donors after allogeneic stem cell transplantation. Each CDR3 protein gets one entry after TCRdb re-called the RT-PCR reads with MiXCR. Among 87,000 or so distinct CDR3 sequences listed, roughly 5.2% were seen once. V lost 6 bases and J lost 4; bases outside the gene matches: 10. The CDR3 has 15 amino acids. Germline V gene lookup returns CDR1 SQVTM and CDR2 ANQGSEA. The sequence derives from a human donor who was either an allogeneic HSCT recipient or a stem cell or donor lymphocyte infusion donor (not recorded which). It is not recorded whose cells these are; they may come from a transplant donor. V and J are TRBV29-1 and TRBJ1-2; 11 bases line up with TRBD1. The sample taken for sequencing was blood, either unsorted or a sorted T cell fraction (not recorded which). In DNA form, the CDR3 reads TGCAGCGTGATAAAAGGGACAGGGGGGACCTATGGCTACACCTTC. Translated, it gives CSVIKGTGGTYGYTF. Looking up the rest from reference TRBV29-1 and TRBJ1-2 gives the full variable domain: SAVISQKPSRDICQRGTSLTIQCQVDSQVTMMFWYRQQPGQSLTLIATANQGSEATYESGFVIDKFPISRPNLTFSTLTVSNMSPEDSSIYLCSVIKGTGGTYGYTFGSGTRLTVV.